The T cell receptor beta chain under discussion was sequenced for a study of cytomegalovirus exposure and HLA in healthy donors. Across the study: It was reported in a later analysis that the 95 to 150 validation repertoires used the same platform as the roughly 670 first-cohort repertoires.

Study-wide points: Cytomegalovirus association was listed for around 180 TCR beta chains. Cytomegalovirus status was reportedly diagnosed by the classifier with high specificity and sensitivity.

Produced via immunoSEQ multiplex PCR; TCRdb's table is partial and in-frame only. In the table there are some 250,000 clones, 86% of which are singletons. As for this clone: Its antigen is undetermined.

The sequencing input was PBMCs. This TCR came from a woman younger than 45 in good health and CMV-seropositive.

The CDR3 loop is CASSLDSFEAFF. DNA for the CDR3: TGTGCCAGCAGCTTGGACAGCTTTGAAGCTTTCTTT. This chain joins TRBV11-2 and TRBJ1-1, with a possible D match to TRBD1 (6 bases). Trimming shortened V by 3 bases and J by 7 bases, and 9 bases separated the two germline ends. The CDR3 length is 12 residues. Germline assignment: CDR1 SGHAT and CDR2 FQNNGV.